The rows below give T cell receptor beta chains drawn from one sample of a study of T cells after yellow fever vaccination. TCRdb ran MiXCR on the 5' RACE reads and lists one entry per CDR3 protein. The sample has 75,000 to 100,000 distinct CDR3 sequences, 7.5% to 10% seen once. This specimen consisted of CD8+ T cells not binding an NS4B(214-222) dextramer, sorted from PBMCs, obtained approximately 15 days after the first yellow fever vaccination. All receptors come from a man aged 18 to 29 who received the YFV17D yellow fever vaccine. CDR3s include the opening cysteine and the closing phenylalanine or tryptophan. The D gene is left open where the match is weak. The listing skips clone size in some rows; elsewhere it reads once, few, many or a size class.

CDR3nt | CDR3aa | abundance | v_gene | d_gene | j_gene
TGTGCCAGCAGTTCGGACAGGGTGGCCAAAAACATTCAGTACTTC | CASSSDRVAKNIQYF | few | TRBV6-5 | TRBD1 | TRBJ2-4
TGCGCCAGCAGCTCTCCGGACAGGGCCTCTAACTATGGCTACACCTTC | CASSSPDRASNYGYTF | few | TRBV5-1 | TRBD1 | TRBJ1-2
TGTGCCAGCAGCTTAGGAATAGGGCGACAGGGTTGGAATTCACCCCTCCACTTT | CASSLGIGRQGWNSPLHF | few | TRBV13 | TRBD1 | TRBJ1-6
TGTGCCAGCAGCTTACAGGGGAGCAATCAGCCCCATCATTTT | CASSLQGSNQPHHF | - | TRBV7-9 | - | TRBJ1-5
TGTGCCAGCAGCCTTGAGACTAGCGGGGAATACAATGAGCAGTTCTTC | CASSLETSGEYNEQFF | many | TRBV4-2 | TRBD2 | TRBJ2-1
TGTGCCAGCAGCTTCGGGGCTGAAGCTTTCTTT | CASSFGAEAFF | few | TRBV7-2 | - | TRBJ1-1
TGTGCCAGCAGCTCTACAGGGGTTGGCTATGGCTACACCTTC | CASSSTGVGYGYTF | - | TRBV7-3 | TRBD1 | TRBJ1-2
TGCGCCAGCAGCCAGGGACAGTACTCTAACTATGGCTACACCTTC | CASSQGQYSNYGYTF | - | TRBV4-1 | TRBD1 | TRBJ1-2
TGCGCCAGCAGCCAAGACAGGAGAAACACTGAAGCTTTCTTT | CASSQDRRNTEAFF | - | TRBV4-3 | - | TRBJ1-1
TGTGCCAGGAGCCGGGACGGTGACACTGAAGCTTTCTTT | CARSRDGDTEAFF | - | TRBV6-2/TRBV6-3 | - | TRBJ1-1
TGTGCCAGCAGCGCGGCCGCGAGGTACACTGAAGCTTTCTTT | CASSAAARYTEAFF | few | TRBV7-9 | - | TRBJ1-1
TGCAGCGTTGAGACAGGGGGCTTGGGAAACACCATATATTTT | CSVETGGLGNTIYF | few | TRBV29-1 | TRBD1 | TRBJ1-3
TGTGCCAGCAGTTCTTATTATTTCTTAGGGGCCAACGTCCTGACTTTC | CASSSYYFLGANVLTF | few | TRBV27 | - | TRBJ2-6
TGTGCCAGCAGTTCCCCGGGGGTTCTTGCTGAAGCTTTCTTT | CASSSPGVLAEAFF | - | TRBV2 | - | TRBJ1-1
TGTGCCAGCAGCTTACTTAGAGGGGTGTACAATGAGCAGTTCTTC | CASSLLRGVYNEQFF | many | TRBV7-8 | - | TRBJ2-1
TGCGCCAGCAGCCAATGGACAGGGGTCTCCTACGAGCAGTACTTC | CASSQWTGVSYEQYF | few | TRBV4-1 | TRBD1 | TRBJ2-7
TGTGCCACCAGCAGAGAAATGGTATCTAACTCTGGAAACACCATATATTTT | CATSREMVSNSGNTIYF | many | TRBV15 | - | TRBJ1-3
TGCAGCGTTGAACAGTACGGCCTAGCTGCCGGGGAGCTGTTTTTT | CSVEQYGLAAGELFF | few | TRBV29-1 | - | TRBJ2-2
TGTGCCAGCAGTCTTATCCCTAGCGCCCGTTACAATGAGCAGTTCTTC | CASSLIPSARYNEQFF | - | TRBV27 | - | TRBJ2-1
TGCGCCAGCAGGGAAGGACAGGGGCCACCGGATGAGCAGTACTTC | CASREGQGPPDEQYF | few | TRBV5-1 | TRBD1 | TRBJ2-7
TGTGCCAGCAGCTTGTACAGGGGAGACGACACCTTC | CASSLYRGDDTF | - | TRBV5-6 | TRBD1 | TRBJ1-2
TGTGCCAGCACCTCGACTGCGGAGACCCAGTACTTC | CASTSTAETQYF | few | TRBV7-8 | - | TRBJ2-5
TGTGCCAGCAGCCAAATGCAGGGGGCGTTGGGTGAAAAACTGTTTTTT | CASSQMQGALGEKLFF | - | TRBV14 | TRBD1 | TRBJ1-4
TGCGCCAGCAAATGGACTAGCGGGGCCGTATTAGATACGCAGTATTTT | CASKWTSGAVLDTQYF | many | TRBV10-2 | TRBD2 | TRBJ2-3
TGTGCCAGCAGTCCCGCTACTTTTAATTTTTACGAGCAGTACTTC | CASSPATFNFYEQYF | few | TRBV6-1 | - | TRBJ2-7
TGCGCCAGCAGCCAACCCCCGGCGTTAGAGCAGTACTTC | CASSQPPALEQYF | - | TRBV4-1 | - | TRBJ2-7
TGTGCCAGCACAGGACTAGCGGGGTACAATGAGCAGTTCTTC | CASTGLAGYNEQFF | many | TRBV19 | TRBD2 | TRBJ2-1
TGTGCCAGCAGTTACTGGGGGCCAAACACCGGGGAGCTGTTTTTT | CASSYWGPNTGELFF | few | TRBV6-5 | - | TRBJ2-2
TGCGCCAGCAGCCAAGACGTAGCGCGGAATGAGCAGTTCTTC | CASSQDVARNEQFF | few | TRBV4-3 | - | TRBJ2-1
TGTGCCAGCAGCTTAACAGCCCAAAATCAGCCCCAGCATTTT | CASSLTAQNQPQHF | - | TRBV11-2 | - | TRBJ1-5
TGCAGTGCTAGAGACCTAGACAGGGGCGGCAATCAGCCCCAGCATTTT | CSARDLDRGGNQPQHF | few | TRBV20-1 | TRBD1 | TRBJ1-5
TGTGCCAGCAGCCCTTTAGCGGGGGTCCATGAGACCCAGTACTTC | CASSPLAGVHETQYF | - | TRBV11-2 | TRBD2 | TRBJ2-5
TGCGCCAGCAGCTCGACAGCCGGGGAGCTGTTTTTT | CASSSTAGELFF | - | TRBV5-1 | - | TRBJ2-2
TGTGCCACCAGTGATTTTCGCGGGGGTAAAGAGACCCAGTACTTC | CATSDFRGGKETQYF | few | TRBV24-1 | TRBD2 | TRBJ2-5
TGTGCCAGCAGCCGCAGGGGTCGGACCCAGTACTTC | CASSRRGRTQYF | few | TRBV27 | - | TRBJ2-5